These 11 T cell receptor beta chains came from one sample sequenced in a study of blood T cell repertoires in COVID-19. Using immunoSEQ multiplex PCR, the repertoire was profiled, and TCRdb retains in-frame clones only, with some absent. Of some 410,000 clones in the sample, roughly 90% were seen once. Source material: PBMCs or T cells enriched from blood (not recorded which). These receptors originate from a woman aged 25 to 39 with acute COVID-19.

The chain couples TRBV7-2 to TRBJ2-3; possible D gene TRBD2, 6 bases. V was clipped by 5 bases and J by 0 bases, with 18 bases between them. This CDR3 comprises 17 residues. CDR1 SGHTA and CDR2 FQGNSA come from the germline V gene. The CDR3 sequence: CASSLEARRGSTDTQYF. DNA of the CDR3: TGTGCCAGCAGCCTCGAAGCCCGGCGGGGTAGCACAGATACGCAGTATTTT.

This clone was counted once. The chain employs TRBV2 and TRBJ1-2; 8 nucleotides align to TRBD1. The CDR3 extends over 14 amino acids. V dropped 5 bases and J dropped 4; count of bases not matched to a gene: 6. CDR1 is SNHLY and CDR2 is FYNNEI in the germline V gene. DNA for the CDR3: TGTGCCAGCAGTACTGGACAGGGTACCTATGGCTACACCTTC. Translating it yields CASSTGQGTYGYTF.

The rearrangement uses TRBV4-1 and TRBJ1-4; D unresolved. V lost 0 bases and J lost 8, with 4 bases in between. This CDR3 is built from 12 residues. Germline loops: CDR1 MGHRA, CDR2 YSYEKL. The CDR3 DNA reads as TGCGCCAGCAGCCAAGACGCGGAAAAACTGTTTTTT. The encoded protein is CASSQDAEKLFF.

In its sample, this clone was seen a few times. This sequence joins TRBV29-1 and TRBJ1-2; 7 nucleotides align to TRBD1. The junction had 3 bases not matched to a gene; V was cut back by 6 bases and J by 2 bases. The germline gives CDR1 SQVTM, CDR2 ANQGSEA. The CDR3 contains 12 residues. This CDR3 reads CSVDRENYGYTF. DNA for the CDR3: TGCAGCGTAGACAGGGAGAACTATGGCTACACCTTC.

This rearrangement joins TRBV5-1 to TRBJ2-2; 8 bases match TRBD1. Losses at the gene ends were 1 base for V and 1 base for J; bases not matched to a gene: 3. This CDR3 has 16 residues. CDR1 SGHRS and CDR2 YFSETQ come from the germline V gene. The CDR3, as DNA: TGCGCCAGCAGCTTGATAGGACAGGGGAACACCGGGGAGCTGTTTTTT. Amino acid sequence: CASSLIGQGNTGELFF.

This clone was seen more than once but under ten times. The CDR3 DNA follows: TGCGCCAGCAGCCTCTCTACCAGGGGTATTGAAGCTTTCTTT. It yields the protein CASSLSTRGIEAFF. V usage is TRBV5-1 and J usage is TRBJ1-1; a weak D match, TRBD1 (6 bases). Trimming removed 4 bases at V and 7 bases at J, with 17 bases between. This CDR3 contains 14 residues. Germline V gene data show CDR1 as SGHRS and CDR2 as YFSETQ. The full variable domain, with the rest looked up from reference TRBV5-1 and TRBJ1-1, is KAGVTQTPRYLIKTRGQQVTLSCSPISGHRSVSWYQQTPGQGLQFLFEYFSETQRNKGNFPGRFSGRQFSNSRSEMNVSTLELGDSALYLCASSLSTRGIEAFFGQGTRLTVV.

This chain uses TRBV6-5 with TRBJ2-7; 7 positions agree with TRBD2. Per the germline V gene, CDR1 is MNHEY and CDR2 is SVGAGI. The CDR3 covers 14 residues. V dropped 0 bases and J dropped 7; count of bases not matched to a gene: 6. This CDR3 reads CASSYSTSSREQYF. The CDR3 DNA is TGTGCCAGCAGTTACTCGACTAGCTCAAGGGAGCAGTACTTC.

The J gene is TRBJ1-5, the V gene TRBV7-9; D perhaps matches TRBD1 (5 bases). V gave up 1 base and J gave up 10 bases, with 11 bases separating them. The CDR3 spans 13 residues. Looked up from germline, CDR1 is SEHNR and CDR2 is FQNEAQ (reference sequence). In DNA form, the CDR3 reads TGTGCCAGCAGCTTAGTAGGGGATTTCCCCCAGCATTTT. Protein product: CASSLVGDFPQHF.

The chain couples TRBV5-1 to TRBJ1-4; TRBD1 aligns across 7 bases. Per germline, CDR1 SGHRS and CDR2 YFSETQ. The CDR3 sequence is 15 residues long. With V trimmed by 4 bases and J by 10 bases, 13 bases remained unmatched. The CDR3 coding sequence is TGCGCCAGCAGCCCGGATACAGGGGCGGTAGGAAAACTGTTTTTT. This sequence encodes CASSPDTGAVGKLFF.

J is TRBJ2-7 and V is TRBV6-1, with TRBD1 matching 7 bases. The CDR3 spans 14 residues. Trimming removed 1 base from V and 3 bases from J; junction bases left unmatched: 3. CDR1 and CDR2 (germline): MNHNS, SASEGT. This chain's CDR3 is CASSEGQGVYEQYF. CDR3 in DNA: TGTGCCAGCAGTGAAGGACAGGGTGTCTACGAGCAGTACTTC.

The chain combines TRBV9 with TRBJ2-2; 8 nucleotides align to TRBD1. This CDR3 has 17 amino acids. Unmatched junction bases numbered 6, after V lost 1 base and J lost 1 base. Germline-derived CDR1 and CDR2 are SGDLS and YYNGEE. CDR3 coding DNA: TGTGCCAGCAGCGTAAGCAGGGGGCAAGAGAACACCGGGGAGCTGTTTTTT. It is translated as CASSVSRGQENTGELFF.